Listed below are T cell receptor beta chains from one sample, sequenced in a study of regulatory T cells in long-lasting Graves disease. Using its own MiXCR run on the multiplex PCR reads, TCRdb lists one record per CDR3 protein. The sample carries around 500,000 distinct CDR3 sequences, about 16% recorded once. Separately, the same data were catalogued under a study of T cells in Graves' hyperthyroidism and ophthalmopathy.

The specimen comprised peripheral blood mononuclear cells (PBMCs), sampled at new diagnosis, from a patient treated with antithyroid drugs. These TCRs come from a woman aged 35-65 years with Graves disease. CDR3s include the opening cysteine and the closing phenylalanine or tryptophan. Each record gives: D gene, V gene, clone size, J gene, CDR3 protein, CDR3 DNA. D genes are given only for firm matches. Not every row has a clone size; where given, it reads once, few, many or a size class.

d_gene: NA
v_gene: TRBV6-5
abundance: few
j_gene: TRBJ2-7
CDR3aa: CASSYGTPGYEQYF
CDR3nt: TGTGCCAGCAGTTACGGGACCCCGGGGTACGAGCAGTACTTC

d_gene: NA
v_gene: TRBV20-1
abundance: NA
j_gene: TRBJ1-6
CDR3aa: CSARGARGSYNSPLHF
CDR3nt: TGCAGTGCTAGAGGGGCCAGGGGCTCCTATAATTCACCCCTCCACTTT

d_gene: NA
v_gene: TRBV5-1
abundance: few
j_gene: TRBJ2-3
CDR3aa: CASSLGSSAVTDTQYF
CDR3nt: TGCGCCAGCAGCTTGGGGTCCAGCGCCGTCACAGATACGCAGTATTTT

d_gene: NA
v_gene: TRBV2
abundance: many
j_gene: TRBJ2-5
CDR3aa: CASKGAGETQYF
CDR3nt: TGTGCCAGCAAAGGGGCAGGAGAGACCCAGTACTTC

d_gene: NA
v_gene: TRBV11-2
abundance: many
j_gene: TRBJ1-6
CDR3aa: CASSFVDSPLHF
CDR3nt: TGTGCCAGCAGCTTTGTGGATTCACCCCTCCACTTT

d_gene: NA
v_gene: TRBV4-1
abundance: NA
j_gene: TRBJ2-7
CDR3aa: CASSSGMAAYEQYF
CDR3nt: TGCGCCAGCAGCTCAGGAATGGCAGCCTACGAGCAGTACTTC

d_gene: NA
v_gene: TRBV5-1
abundance: few
j_gene: TRBJ1-1
CDR3aa: CASSNRTGNTEAFF
CDR3nt: TGCGCCAGCAGCAATCGAACAGGAAACACTGAAGCTTTCTTT

d_gene: NA
v_gene: TRBV27
abundance: many
j_gene: TRBJ1-5
CDR3aa: CASSFNHQTQKQDQPQHF
CDR3nt: TGTGCCAGCAGTTTCAACCACCAGACACAGAAGCAGGATCAGCCCCAGCATTTT

d_gene: NA
v_gene: TRBV20-1
abundance: many
j_gene: TRBJ1-1
CDR3aa: CSATDTSGVTEAFF
CDR3nt: TGCAGTGCTACGGATACTTCAGGGGTTACTGAAGCTTTCTTT

d_gene: TRBD2
v_gene: TRBV19
abundance: NA
j_gene: TRBJ2-1
CDR3aa: CATSRGGSSYNEQFF
CDR3nt: TGTGCCACCAGTCGCGGGGGGAGCTCCTACAATGAGCAGTTCTTC

d_gene: NA
v_gene: TRBV7-6
abundance: many
j_gene: TRBJ2-2
CDR3aa: CASSLDANTGELFF
CDR3nt: TGTGCCAGCAGCTTAGATGCGAACACCGGGGAGCTGTTTTTT

d_gene: TRBD1
v_gene: TRBV7-9
abundance: many
j_gene: TRBJ1-1
CDR3aa: CASSATTGGTAFF
CDR3nt: TGTGCCAGCAGCGCTACCACAGGGGGCACAGCTTTCTTT

d_gene: NA
v_gene: TRBV6-5
abundance: few
j_gene: TRBJ1-2
CDR3aa: CASSYRETGPGYTF
CDR3nt: TGTGCCAGCAGTTACCGGGAAACAGGGCCAGGCTACACCTTC

d_gene: NA
v_gene: TRBV12-3/TRBV12-4
abundance: many
j_gene: TRBJ2-7
CDR3aa: CASSRKSYEQYF
CDR3nt: TGTGCCAGCAGCCGTAAGTCCTACGAGCAGTACTTC

d_gene: TRBD1
v_gene: TRBV20-1
abundance: NA
j_gene: TRBJ1-1
CDR3aa: CSASRTGGVLNTEAFF
CDR3nt: TGCAGTGCTAGTAGAACAGGGGGAGTTTTGAACACTGAAGCTTTCTTT

d_gene: NA
v_gene: TRBV7-3
abundance: few
j_gene: TRBJ1-5
CDR3aa: CASSVSGQGNQPQHF
CDR3nt: TGTGCCAGCAGCGTATCGGGACAAGGCAATCAGCCCCAGCATTTT

d_gene: NA
v_gene: TRBV20-1
abundance: few
j_gene: TRBJ2-3
CDR3aa: CSAPDALRTDTQYF
CDR3nt: TGCAGTGCCCCGGACGCCTTGAGGACAGATACGCAGTATTTT

d_gene: NA
v_gene: TRBV11-2
abundance: many
j_gene: TRBJ2-5
CDR3aa: CASSLVGGTDQETQYF
CDR3nt: TGTGCCAGCAGCTTAGTAGGCGGGACAGACCAAGAGACCCAGTACTTC

d_gene: NA
v_gene: TRBV2
abundance: few
j_gene: TRBJ1-1
CDR3aa: CASRGQYNTEAFF
CDR3nt: TGTGCCAGCAGGGGCCAATATAACACTGAAGCTTTCTTT

d_gene: NA
v_gene: TRBV12-3/TRBV12-4
abundance: many
j_gene: TRBJ2-1
CDR3aa: CASSLSGNPALGDEQFF
CDR3nt: TGTGCCAGCAGTTTGTCTGGAAACCCAGCCCTTGGGGATGAGCAGTTCTTC

d_gene: NA
v_gene: TRBV9
abundance: NA
j_gene: TRBJ2-6
CDR3aa: CASSVEIGRELTGANVLTF
CDR3nt: TGTGCCAGCAGCGTAGAAATCGGCAGGGAGCTGACCGGGGCCAACGTCCTGACTTTC

d_gene: NA
v_gene: TRBV5-1
abundance: NA
j_gene: TRBJ2-5
CDR3aa: CASSPQGAPLQETQYF
CDR3nt: TGCGCCAGCAGCCCACAGGGAGCCCCACTCCAAGAGACCCAGTACTTC

d_gene: TRBD1
v_gene: TRBV6-5
abundance: many
j_gene: TRBJ1-2
CDR3aa: CASSYRDRDYGYTF
CDR3nt: TGTGCCAGCAGTTACAGGGACAGAGACTATGGCTACACCTTC

d_gene: NA
v_gene: TRBV6-2/TRBV6-3
abundance: few
j_gene: TRBJ1-1
CDR3aa: CASRPRDATEAFF
CDR3nt: TGTGCCAGCAGACCCAGGGACGCAACTGAAGCTTTCTTT

d_gene: NA
v_gene: TRBV18
abundance: NA
j_gene: TRBJ2-7
CDR3aa: CASSPLPGSYEQYF
CDR3nt: TGTGCCAGCTCACCACTCCCAGGGAGCTACGAGCAGTACTTC

d_gene: TRBD1
v_gene: TRBV7-9
abundance: many
j_gene: TRBJ2-7
CDR3aa: CASSPRQGAIYEQYF
CDR3nt: TGTGCCAGCAGCCCAAGACAGGGGGCTATCTACGAGCAGTACTTC

d_gene: NA
v_gene: TRBV20-1
abundance: NA
j_gene: TRBJ1-6
CDR3aa: CSARGPLYNSPLHF
CDR3nt: TGCAGTGCTAGAGGGCCGCTTTATAATTCACCCCTCCACTTT

d_gene: NA
v_gene: TRBV11-2
abundance: few
j_gene: TRBJ2-5
CDR3aa: CASTQGGTQYF
CDR3nt: TGTGCCAGCACCCAGGGTGGGACCCAGTACTTC

d_gene: NA
v_gene: TRBV6-1
abundance: few
j_gene: TRBJ1-4
CDR3aa: CASKGQKTTNEKLFF
CDR3nt: TGTGCCAGCAAAGGACAGAAGACAACTAATGAAAAACTGTTTTTT

d_gene: NA
v_gene: TRBV30
abundance: NA
j_gene: TRBJ1-6
CDR3aa: CASNARRDSYNSPLHF
CDR3nt: TGTGCCTCCAACGCTCGACGGGACTCCTATAATTCACCCCTCCACTTT

d_gene: TRBD1
v_gene: TRBV4-2
abundance: NA
j_gene: TRBJ1-2
CDR3aa: CASSQETGDYGYTF
CDR3nt: TGTGCCAGCAGCCAAGAGACAGGGGATTATGGCTACACCTTC

d_gene: TRBD1
v_gene: TRBV11-3
abundance: NA
j_gene: TRBJ1-6
CDR3aa: CASSAQTGVFNSPLHF
CDR3nt: TGTGCCAGCAGCGCGCAGACAGGGGTCTTTAATTCACCCCTCCACTTT

d_gene: NA
v_gene: TRBV11-2
abundance: NA
j_gene: TRBJ2-4
CDR3aa: CASGAEGQIQYF
CDR3nt: TGTGCCAGCGGGGCGGAGGGACAGATTCAGTACTTC

d_gene: NA
v_gene: TRBV13
abundance: many
j_gene: TRBJ2-3
CDR3aa: CASSGSTTDTQYF
CDR3nt: TGTGCCAGCAGCGGAAGTACCACAGATACGCAGTATTTT

d_gene: NA
v_gene: TRBV19
abundance: NA
j_gene: TRBJ2-5
CDR3aa: CASSINPQGETQYF
CDR3nt: TGTGCCAGTAGTATTAATCCACAGGGAGAGACCCAGTACTTC

d_gene: NA
v_gene: TRBV10-3
abundance: NA
j_gene: TRBJ1-2
CDR3aa: CASSYGRGGGYTF
CDR3nt: TGTGCCAGCAGTTACGGGAGGGGAGGGGGCTACACCTTC

d_gene: TRBD1
v_gene: TRBV11-2
abundance: many
j_gene: TRBJ2-7
CDR3aa: CASSPGTGFYEQYF
CDR3nt: TGTGCCAGCAGCCCCGGGACAGGGTTCTACGAGCAGTACTTC

d_gene: TRBD1
v_gene: TRBV12-3/TRBV12-4
abundance: NA
j_gene: TRBJ1-5
CDR3aa: CASSYGGTGGNQPQHF
CDR3nt: TGTGCCAGCAGTTACGGAGGTACAGGGGGCAATCAGCCCCAGCATTTT

d_gene: NA
v_gene: TRBV12-3/TRBV12-4
abundance: many
j_gene: TRBJ1-2
CDR3aa: CASSAGRAVDYGYTF
CDR3nt: TGTGCCAGCAGTGCAGGGCGGGCAGTTGACTATGGCTACACCTTC

d_gene: TRBD1
v_gene: TRBV18
abundance: few
j_gene: TRBJ2-5
CDR3aa: CASSLQGAEETQYF
CDR3nt: TGTGCCAGCTCGCTACAGGGGGCCGAAGAGACCCAGTACTTC

d_gene: NA
v_gene: TRBV18
abundance: many
j_gene: TRBJ1-5
CDR3aa: CASAPGVDQPQHF
CDR3nt: TGTGCCAGCGCCCCTGGGGTGGATCAGCCCCAGCATTTT

d_gene: TRBD1
v_gene: TRBV2
abundance: many
j_gene: TRBJ2-5
CDR3aa: CATHRDRSLETQYF
CDR3nt: TGTGCCACCCATAGGGACAGGTCGTTAGAGACCCAGTACTTC

d_gene: TRBD2
v_gene: TRBV12-3/TRBV12-4
abundance: few
j_gene: TRBJ2-1
CDR3aa: CASSLIAGGLGEQFF
CDR3nt: TGTGCCAGCAGTTTAATAGCGGGGGGGCTCGGTGAGCAGTTCTTC

d_gene: NA
v_gene: TRBV2
abundance: few
j_gene: TRBJ1-2
CDR3aa: CASSANREGYGYTF
CDR3nt: TGTGCCAGCAGTGCTAACAGGGAGGGCTATGGCTACACCTTC

d_gene: TRBD2
v_gene: TRBV10-3
abundance: NA
j_gene: TRBJ2-7
CDR3aa: CAISEESSGGPHEQYF
CDR3nt: TGTGCCATCAGTGAAGAGTCTAGCGGGGGCCCCCACGAGCAGTACTTC

d_gene: NA
v_gene: TRBV6-1
abundance: many
j_gene: TRBJ1-5
CDR3aa: CASSESGNQPQHF
CDR3nt: TGTGCCAGCAGTGAATCAGGGAATCAGCCCCAGCATTTT

d_gene: NA
v_gene: TRBV20-1
abundance: many
j_gene: TRBJ2-7
CDR3aa: CSVPGQGREQYF
CDR3nt: TGCAGTGTCCCGGGACAAGGTCGAGAGCAGTACTTC

d_gene: NA
v_gene: TRBV2
abundance: many
j_gene: TRBJ2-5
CDR3aa: CASRRDTGETQYF
CDR3nt: TGTGCCAGCAGACGTGACACTGGAGAGACCCAGTACTTC

d_gene: NA
v_gene: TRBV9
abundance: few
j_gene: TRBJ1-5
CDR3aa: CASSATDFNQPQHF
CDR3nt: TGTGCCAGCAGCGCAACAGACTTTAATCAGCCCCAGCATTTT

d_gene: NA
v_gene: TRBV7-3
abundance: few
j_gene: TRBJ2-5
CDR3aa: CASTSKRQETQYF
CDR3nt: TGTGCCAGCACCTCAAAACGTCAAGAGACCCAGTACTTC

d_gene: NA
v_gene: TRBV4-1
abundance: NA
j_gene: TRBJ2-7
CDR3aa: CASRNTGKGYEQYF
CDR3nt: TGCGCCAGCAGAAACACAGGGAAGGGCTACGAGCAGTACTTC

d_gene: NA
v_gene: TRBV5-1
abundance: few
j_gene: TRBJ2-1
CDR3aa: CASSLGPSGRQDHEQFF
CDR3nt: TGCGCCAGCAGCTTGGGACCCTCGGGACGCCAGGACCATGAGCAGTTCTTC

d_gene: TRBD2
v_gene: TRBV19
abundance: NA
j_gene: TRBJ2-3
CDR3aa: CASRVAGGTTDTQYF
CDR3nt: TGTGCCAGTAGGGTAGCGGGGGGAACCACAGATACGCAGTATTTT

d_gene: TRBD2
v_gene: TRBV18
abundance: few
j_gene: TRBJ2-3
CDR3aa: CASSPIGLAGGISTDTQYF
CDR3nt: TGTGCCAGCTCACCGATCGGACTAGCGGGGGGTATTAGCACAGATACGCAGTATTTT

d_gene: NA
v_gene: TRBV6-2/TRBV6-3
abundance: many
j_gene: TRBJ2-1
CDR3aa: CASSYGDDSNEQFF
CDR3nt: TGTGCCAGCAGTTACGGGGACGATTCAAATGAGCAGTTCTTC